This TCR beta chain was profiled in a study of regulatory T cells in long-lasting Graves disease (dated by TCRdb to the early 2020s). In the study overall: Newly diagnosed Graves' disease patients had taken antithyroid drugs for less than 3 months. Persistent Graves' disease patients were compared with newly diagnosed Graves' disease patients by peripheral blood TCR sequencing and RNA sequencing. The study was registered as a clinical trial and conducted in China. A total of some 35 samples underwent TCR sequencing, from about 13 patients with persistent Graves' disease and around 20 patients with newly diagnosed Graves' disease. Broad study findings and their caveats: The authors acknowledged the small sample size as a limitation that may reduce accuracy. Sequencing and analysis were limited to the TCR beta chain. Persistent patients shared more public clonotypes among themselves (around 3,000) than newly diagnosed patients did (about 970). Only peripheral blood was studied, because thyroid tissue, the primary lesion, was inaccessible. Persistent Graves' disease patients showed lower TCR Shannon entropy and fewer highly expanded clones than newly diagnosed patients, suggesting clonal expansion.

Reading the label with the study, this specimen's time point is: newly diagnosed GD, antithyroid drugs for less than 3 months. RNA was extracted from PBMCs in TRIzol for both TCR sequencing and RNA sequencing. The diagnosis of Graves' disease was made according to American Thyroid Association guidelines. Patients were recruited from an endocrinology department in Xi'an, China. From each patient, approximately 10 milliliters of peripheral blood was collected into an EDTA anticoagulant tube. PBMCs were isolated by Ficoll Paque Plus density gradient separation without further T cell sorting. An Agilent 2100 Bioanalyzer and agarose gel were used to check RNA quality, while a NanoDrop 2000 measured RNA concentration. Turning to this clonotype: Its antigen is not yet known. The input lacks base qualities; no much larger clone sits a single base away.

The library was made by multiplex PCR. The sequencer listed for this sample is Illumina HiSeq 4000. TCR beta libraries were built with iRepertoire HTBI primers and Arm-PCR amplification of CDR3 regions. Gel purification was performed on PCR products prior to sequencing. Per the authors' processing: A total of fewer than 65 TRBV and some 15 TRBJ segments were identified across samples and were used for gene usage analysis of CDR3 amino acid clonotypes. Filtered high-quality paired reads were merged into contigs using COPE and FqMerger. BLAST was used to align contigs to the IMGT TRBV, TRBD and TRBJ reference genes, and CDR3 was defined following IMGT. Highly expanded clones were defined as clonotypes with a frequency above 0.1%. Repertoire diversity was measured by Shannon entropy, and V-J evenness by the Gini coefficient. A clonotype found in more than one individual was treated as public. The public reads were run again by TCRdb, first through fastp at Q25 and then through MiXCR, and only productive beta chains were kept. Each entry is one CDR3 protein sequence, shown with its most common DNA and genes. Here the V and J calls rest on TCRdb's processing, not on the authors' analysis. The sample includes 250,000 to 300,000 distinct CDR3 sequences, with around a sixth observed a single time. The ten biggest clones cover 14% of the sample.

These data are also associated with another study on T cells in Graves' hyperthyroidism and ophthalmopathy. In that second paper, the authors write: Stable Graves' hyperthyroidism was defined as the absence of progression to ophthalmopathy over 18 months of follow-up. The hyperthyroidism patients were between 18 and 65 years old and newly diagnosed, with a disease duration of less than 2 months. Exclusion was applied to patients with uncontrolled infections, other autoimmune diseases, pregnancy or lactation. Clinical symptoms, serum thyroxine and TRAb, thyroid ultrasound, and orbital computed tomography formed the basis for the diagnoses. A first-round RT-PCR of the TCR CDR3 used the HTBI primer set with the Qiagen OneStep RT-PCR kit. Most expanded thyroid clonotypes (frequency above 0.001) were also found in blood, which suggests that blood repertoires may mirror thyroid immune responses. A 13 V-J signature model separated ophthalmopathy from stable hyperthyroidism, with about 88% sensitivity and 81.08% specificity in cross-validation and 80%/75% in testing. During validation, the model predicted progression to ophthalmopathy a median of about 5.9 months ahead of onset, with just under 71% sensitivity and 72.22% specificity. To identify TCR V-J signatures that set the groups apart, the researchers used a discovery cohort of about a hundred patients, made up of roughly 45 with Graves' ophthalmopathy and some 58 with stable Graves' hyperthyroidism. Prospective prediction of ophthalmopathy was tested in an independent validation cohort consisting of 18 to 20 hyperthyroidism patients and around 16 patients who later progressed to ophthalmopathy. For training and testing, the 80 to 100 patients in the discovery cohort were randomly divided in a 7:3 ratio. The study also compared thyroid tissue and blood T-cell repertoires from several Graves' hyperthyroidism patients. Following sampling, methimazole starting at 30 mg daily was given to hyperthyroidism patients, and high-dose intravenous methylprednisolone was given to ophthalmopathy patients. A second multiplex PCR round built the libraries, followed by size selection and purification. Sequencing of the libraries was done on an Illumina HiSeq2000 using paired-end 100 bp reads. SOAPnuke was used to process the raw data, removing reads that contained adapters or uncalled bases, had a mean Phred below 15, or lacked an exact match to the constant primer or identifier. COPE v1.2.5 was used to merge the high-quality paired reads, and each unique nucleotide sequence was defined as a clonotype. MiTCR v1.1 was used to align the clonotypes against IMGT TRBV, TRBD and TRBJ reference segments. Only V-J combinations with frequency above 0.0001, covering about 99% of repertoires, were analysed. A TCS score was defined as the ratio of F50 (clonal expansion) to E x V (chaos), with BLOSUM62-based TCRdist applied between CDR3 peptides within each V-J. Welch's t-statistics and random forest reduced 514 V-J features to fewer than 15, which were used in a naive Bayes classifier (R e1071). No statistical method was used to set the sample size in advance, and investigators knew the group allocation. TCR Vbeta CDR3 sequencing of roughly 140 peripheral blood samples (roughly 41 ophthalmopathy, over 70 hyperthyroidism and some 17 progressor patients) is reported in the paper.

The source is a woman aged 30 to 39 with Graves disease. Donor details come from another sample of the same person, matched by shared clones. The sample here was peripheral blood mononuclear cells (PBMCs), taken at new diagnosis, from a patient treated with antithyroid drugs.

The nucleotide sequence is TGCAGTGCTAGAGATGTAGCGGGGTTCTACAATGAGCAGTTCTTC. Its protein is CSARDVAGFYNEQFF. This chain joins TRBV20-1 to TRBJ2-1, with TRBD2 matching 8 junction bases. V is cut back by 0 bases and J by 3 bases, with 4 bases in the junction unmatched. Its CDR3 holds 15 amino acids, cysteine through phenylalanine. Only CDR3 DNA is held: 45 bases, read in frame from base 1. Based on the germline V gene (reference sequence), the CDR1 and CDR2 sequences are DFQATT and SNEGSKA.